This T cell receptor beta chain is drawn from a study of blood T cell repertoires in COVID-19. Across the whole study: PBMCs, B-cell-depleted T cells, or T cells were the source of the cDNA or gDNA that made up the material.

The assay was immunoSEQ multiplex PCR, and TCRdb's table has in-frame clones only and misses some. The sample has around 100,000 clones, around 89% seen once. This TCR was recovered from a woman aged 45-65 years with acute or convalescent COVID-19. The specimen sequenced was peripheral blood.

The CDR3 spells CASSLGGQGNQPQHF. The CDR3 DNA follows: TGCGCCAGCAGCTTGGGTGGACAGGGAAATCAGCCCCAGCATTTT. The rearrangement links TRBV5-1 to TRBJ1-5, with 8 bases that match TRBD1. The germline V gene encodes CDR1 SGHRS and CDR2 YFSETQ. This CDR3 is 15 amino acids long. Trimming removed 0 bases from V and 4 bases from J; junction bases left unmatched: 3.